Sequencing of this T cell receptor (beta chain) was carried out in a study of blood T cell repertoires in COVID-19. Turning to the study itself: Samples came from the United States, Italy and Spain, spanning acute and convalescent COVID-19. The analysed material was cDNA or gDNA that came from T cells, B-cell-depleted T cells, or PBMCs.

Per germline, CDR1 SGHTA and CDR2 FQGNSA. CDR3 size: 13 residues. Deletions cut 6 bases from V and 3 bases from J, with 9 bases between. Original analysis: Estimation of nucleated cell counts relied on the amplification of reference gene primers. Generated by immunoSEQ multiplex PCR, the TCRdb table keeps only in-frame clones and is missing some. V, J and clone size are taken as reported in that table, and D and trimming were inferred from the DNA itself. The sample includes just over 200,000 clones, around 86% seen only once; the top ten take roughly 5.7%. This receptor was identified in a man of 80 years or more with acute or convalescent COVID-19. The J gene is TRBJ2-1, the V gene TRBV7-2, with a weak D call TRBD1 (5 bases). Sequenced input: peripheral blood. The CDR3 spells CASSSDSYNEQFF. CDR3 in DNA: TGTGCCAGCAGTTCTGACAGCTACAATGAGCAGTTCTTC.